Listed below are T cell receptor beta chains from one sample, sequenced in a study of cytomegalovirus exposure and HLA in healthy donors. Profiling relied on immunoSEQ multiplex PCR, and the TCRdb table lists in-frame clones only, not all of them. The sample holds some 150,000 clones, nearly 80% seen once. The specimen sequenced was PBMCs. These receptors were taken from a woman in her twenties or thirties in good health and CMV-seronegative. Both conserved end residues are part of each CDR3. D genes are given only for firm matches. Part of the rows lack a size; the others show once, few, many or a class for expanded clones.

v_call: TRBV27; j_call: TRBJ1-2; d_call: TRBD1; clone_size: NA; cdr3_nt: TGTGCCAGCAGTGCCTCGGGAGGGGGCGAGGGCTACACCTTC; cdr3_aa: CASSASGGGEGYTF
v_call: TRBV14; j_call: TRBJ1-1; d_call: NA; clone_size: NA; cdr3_nt: TGTGCCAGCAGCCAAGTGTACGGGGGCACTGAAGCTTTCTTT; cdr3_aa: CASSQVYGGTEAFF
v_call: TRBV4-2; j_call: TRBJ1-1; d_call: NA; clone_size: NA; cdr3_nt: TGTGCCAGCAGCCCGAGGGAATGGGGAAACACTGAAGCTTTCTTT; cdr3_aa: CASSPREWGNTEAFF
v_call: TRBV25-1; j_call: TRBJ1-3; d_call: NA; clone_size: NA; cdr3_nt: TGTGCCAGCAGCGCCCAGGGAGGATCTGGAAACACCATATATTTT; cdr3_aa: CASSAQGGSGNTIYF
v_call: TRBV7-2; j_call: TRBJ2-1; d_call: TRBD2; clone_size: NA; cdr3_nt: TGTGCCAGCAGCTTAGCCGCTACTCTAGCGGGGCCCTACAATGAGCAGTTCTTC; cdr3_aa: CASSLAATLAGPYNEQFF
v_call: TRBV2; j_call: TRBJ2-3; d_call: TRBD1; clone_size: NA; cdr3_nt: TGTGCCAGCAGTTTTACATCGGGGGACAGGGGTCTCACAGATACGCAGTATTTT; cdr3_aa: CASSFTSGDRGLTDTQYF
v_call: TRBV27; j_call: TRBJ2-1; d_call: TRBD2; clone_size: NA; cdr3_nt: TGTGCCAGCAGTGCAGAGCGGGGGGAAAGGGATGAGCAGTTCTTC; cdr3_aa: CASSAERGERDEQFF
v_call: TRBV5-1; j_call: TRBJ1-3; d_call: TRBD1; clone_size: NA; cdr3_nt: TGCGCCAGCAGCTTGGCTGGGACAGGGGTGGATTCTGGAAACACCATATATTTT; cdr3_aa: CASSLAGTGVDSGNTIYF
v_call: TRBV18; j_call: TRBJ1-2; d_call: TRBD1; clone_size: NA; cdr3_nt: TGTGCCAGCTCACTTTTTGGGACAGGGGGCTTCTACACCTTC; cdr3_aa: CASSLFGTGGFYTF
v_call: TRBV7-5; j_call: TRBJ1-6; d_call: NA; clone_size: NA; cdr3_nt: TGTGTCAGAAGCTTAGCAGACAGCAGTTATAATTCACCCCTCCACTTT; cdr3_aa: CVRSLADSSYNSPLHF
v_call: TRBV6-1; j_call: TRBJ2-4; d_call: TRBD1; clone_size: NA; cdr3_nt: TGTGCCAGCAGTGGGGACAGGCTAGCCAAAAACATTCAGTACTTC; cdr3_aa: CASSGDRLAKNIQYF
v_call: TRBV6-5; j_call: TRBJ1-1; d_call: NA; clone_size: NA; cdr3_nt: TGTGCCATCCATCCCAGGGGGAACACTGAAGCTTTCTTT; cdr3_aa: CAIHPRGNTEAFF
v_call: TRBV2; j_call: TRBJ1-5; d_call: NA; clone_size: few; cdr3_nt: TGTGCCAGCAGTGACGACAGCCATAGCAATCAGCCCCAGCATTTT; cdr3_aa: CASSDDSHSNQPQHF
v_call: TRBV11-2; j_call: TRBJ2-2; d_call: TRBD1; clone_size: NA; cdr3_nt: TGTGCCAGCAGCTCCCGGGACAGGGGGCTCACCGGGGAGCTGTTTTTT; cdr3_aa: CASSSRDRGLTGELFF
v_call: TRBV6-6; j_call: TRBJ2-5; d_call: NA; clone_size: NA; cdr3_nt: TGTGCCGCCCAGGGTCAAGAGACCCAGTACTTC; cdr3_aa: CAAQGQETQYF
v_call: TRBV6-1; j_call: TRBJ1-6; d_call: NA; clone_size: few; cdr3_nt: TGTGCCAGCAGTAAAGACAGTAGCTCCTATAATTCACCCCTCCACTTT; cdr3_aa: CASSKDSSSYNSPLHF
v_call: TRBV7-2; j_call: TRBJ1-5; d_call: NA; clone_size: NA; cdr3_nt: TGTGCCAGCAGCCGCGAACCTGGACTCATCAATCAGCCCCAGCATTTT; cdr3_aa: CASSREPGLINQPQHF
v_call: TRBV10-3; j_call: TRBJ1-1; d_call: TRBD1; clone_size: NA; cdr3_nt: TGTGCCATCAGTGCCCAGGGGGGCACTGAAGCTTTCTTT; cdr3_aa: CAISAQGGTEAFF
v_call: TRBV5-4; j_call: TRBJ1-4; d_call: TRBD1; clone_size: NA; cdr3_nt: TGTGCCAGCAGATTGGACAGGGATCATGAAAAACTGTTTTTT; cdr3_aa: CASRLDRDHEKLFF
v_call: TRBV7-8; j_call: TRBJ2-2; d_call: NA; clone_size: NA; cdr3_nt: TGTGCCAGCAGCTTAAGTAGCGACACCGGGGAGCTGTTTTTT; cdr3_aa: CASSLSSDTGELFF
v_call: TRBV5-1; j_call: TRBJ2-2; d_call: TRBD2; clone_size: NA; cdr3_nt: TGCGCCAGCGGGGGGGACACCGGGGAGCTGTTTTTT; cdr3_aa: CASGGDTGELFF
v_call: TRBV6-5; j_call: TRBJ1-3; d_call: TRBD1; clone_size: NA; cdr3_nt: TGTGCCAGCAGAACCGGGACAGGCTCTGGAAACACCATATATTTT; cdr3_aa: CASRTGTGSGNTIYF
v_call: TRBV6-5; j_call: TRBJ1-6; d_call: TRBD1; clone_size: NA; cdr3_nt: TGTGCCAGCAGCCGGGACAGAATGAATTCACCCCTCCACTTT; cdr3_aa: CASSRDRMNSPLHF
v_call: TRBV2; j_call: TRBJ1-6; d_call: NA; clone_size: few; cdr3_nt: TGTGCCAGCAGTGAAAGGACTGGAAGAAATTCACCCCTCCACTTT; cdr3_aa: CASSERTGRNSPLHF
v_call: TRBV4-2; j_call: TRBJ1-2; d_call: NA; clone_size: NA; cdr3_nt: TGTGCCAGCAGCCAAGAGGCGCTAGGGGATGGCTACACCTTC; cdr3_aa: CASSQEALGDGYTF
v_call: TRBV25-1; j_call: TRBJ1-1; d_call: TRBD1; clone_size: few; cdr3_nt: TGTGCCAGCAGTGAATTCGGGACAGTCTCTGAAGCTTTCTTT; cdr3_aa: CASSEFGTVSEAFF
v_call: TRBV6-5; j_call: TRBJ2-2; d_call: NA; clone_size: NA; cdr3_nt: TGTGCCAGCAGTCGCGCACCAGGGTCGGGCGGGGAGCTGTTTTTT; cdr3_aa: CASSRAPGSGGELFF
v_call: TRBV7-7; j_call: TRBJ1-5; d_call: TRBD1; clone_size: NA; cdr3_nt: TGTGCCAGCAGCCAAACTGGACAGGCTGGGTCCCATCAGCCCCAGCATTTT; cdr3_aa: CASSQTGQAGSHQPQHF
v_call: TRBV28; j_call: TRBJ1-1; d_call: TRBD1; clone_size: NA; cdr3_nt: TGTGCCAGCAATACCCATGACAGGGGGCGAAGGACTGAAGCTTTCTTT; cdr3_aa: CASNTHDRGRRTEAFF
v_call: TRBV11-2; j_call: TRBJ2-3; d_call: TRBD2; clone_size: NA; cdr3_nt: TGTGCCAGCAGCTTACGAGAGCGGGGGGGCCAGTATTTT; cdr3_aa: CASSLRERGGQYF
v_call: TRBV7-9; j_call: TRBJ1-4; d_call: TRBD1; clone_size: NA; cdr3_nt: TGTGCCAGCAGCAAACGGACAGGGGGCTATGAAAAACTGTTTTTT; cdr3_aa: CASSKRTGGYEKLFF